A selection of T cell receptor beta chains follows, all from one sample in a study of blood T cell repertoires in COVID-19. Assay: immunoSEQ multiplex PCR; the TCRdb copy retains only in-frame clones and omits some. This repertoire shows a few hundred thousand clones, about 86% found once; its top ten account for approximately 6.2%. Sequenced material: peripheral blood. These receptors were collected from a man in his sixties who had recovered from COVID-19. The CDR3 runs from the conserved cysteine through the conserved F or W. The order of the fields is J gene, clone size, D gene, V gene, CDR3 protein, CDR3 DNA. A D gene is named only where the DNA matches it firmly. The size field is filled for only some rows; it gives once, few, many or a size class.

J gene: TRBJ2-5
clone size: .
D gene: .
V gene: TRBV20-1
CDR3 protein: CSVSREETQYF
CDR3 DNA: TGCAGTGTTTCCCGGGAAGAGACCCAGTACTTC

J gene: TRBJ2-6
clone size: .
D gene: TRBD1
V gene: TRBV5-4
CDR3 protein: CASSLGQGAFGANVLTF
CDR3 DNA: TGTGCCAGCAGCTTGGGACAGGGGGCTTTTGGGGCCAACGTCCTGACTTTC

J gene: TRBJ2-7
clone size: .
D gene: .
V gene: TRBV6-5
CDR3 protein: CASSYSSDSSYEQYF
CDR3 DNA: TGTGCCAGCAGTTACTCCTCAGACAGTTCCTACGAGCAGTACTTC

J gene: TRBJ1-2
clone size: .
D gene: TRBD1
V gene: TRBV7-3
CDR3 protein: CASSLTQGVGGYTF
CDR3 DNA: TGTGCCAGCAGCTTAACACAGGGGGTTGGAGGCTACACCTTC

J gene: TRBJ1-4
clone size: .
D gene: TRBD1
V gene: TRBV5-1
CDR3 protein: CASSLLGTGDEKLFF
CDR3 DNA: TGCGCCAGCAGCTTGCTGGGGACAGGGGATGAAAAACTGTTTTTT

J gene: TRBJ2-7
clone size: .
D gene: TRBD1
V gene: TRBV5-1
CDR3 protein: CASSGQGSYEQYF
CDR3 DNA: TGCGCCAGCAGCGGACAGGGTTCCTACGAGCAGTACTTC

J gene: TRBJ2-1
clone size: .
D gene: TRBD2
V gene: TRBV3-1/TRBV3-2
CDR3 protein: CASSHAGTSGYNEQFF
CDR3 DNA: TGTGCCAGCAGCCATGCGGGGACTAGCGGCTACAATGAGCAGTTCTTC

J gene: TRBJ2-1
clone size: .
D gene: TRBD1
V gene: TRBV27
CDR3 protein: CASRPGQGWGEQFF
CDR3 DNA: TGTGCCAGCAGGCCGGGACAGGGATGGGGTGAGCAGTTCTTC

J gene: TRBJ1-2
clone size: .
D gene: TRBD1
V gene: TRBV7-2
CDR3 protein: CASSLVWTGGGYTF
CDR3 DNA: TGTGCCAGCAGCTTAGTTTGGACAGGGGGAGGCTACACCTTC

J gene: TRBJ2-7
clone size: .
D gene: TRBD2
V gene: TRBV7-2
CDR3 protein: CASSLAPSGRSEQYF
CDR3 DNA: TGTGCCAGCAGCTTAGCCCCTAGCGGGAGATCCGAGCAGTACTTC

J gene: TRBJ2-1
clone size: .
D gene: .
V gene: TRBV6-6
CDR3 protein: CASSYGPRVSNEQFF
CDR3 DNA: TGTGCCAGCAGTTACGGCCCGAGGGTGAGCAATGAGCAGTTCTTC

J gene: TRBJ2-2
clone size: .
D gene: .
V gene: TRBV5-4
CDR3 protein: CASSLGHPVEAGELFF
CDR3 DNA: TGTGCCAGCAGCTTGGGGCATCCCGTCGAGGCCGGGGAGCTGTTTTTT

J gene: TRBJ1-5
clone size: .
D gene: TRBD1
V gene: TRBV19
CDR3 protein: CASSIGTRDRANQPQHF
CDR3 DNA: TGTGCCAGTAGTATCGGAACCCGGGACAGGGCCAATCAGCCCCAGCATTTT

J gene: TRBJ2-5
clone size: .
D gene: .
V gene: TRBV29-1
CDR3 protein: CSVSPAGTQETQYF
CDR3 DNA: TGCAGCGTAAGCCCCGCGGGCACCCAAGAGACCCAGTACTTC

J gene: TRBJ2-5
clone size: .
D gene: .
V gene: TRBV3-1/TRBV3-2
CDR3 protein: CASRDWHQETQYF
CDR3 DNA: TGTGCCAGCAGGGACTGGCATCAAGAGACCCAGTACTTC

J gene: TRBJ2-2
clone size: .
D gene: .
V gene: TRBV5-4
CDR3 protein: CASSLYGRVTTGELFF
CDR3 DNA: TGTGCCAGCAGCTTGTACGGCAGGGTCACGACCGGGGAGCTGTTTTTT

J gene: TRBJ1-5
clone size: .
D gene: .
V gene: TRBV7-2
CDR3 protein: CASSLRGGNQPQHF
CDR3 DNA: TGTGCCAGCAGCTTACGAGGAGGGAATCAGCCCCAGCATTTT

J gene: TRBJ2-7
clone size: .
D gene: TRBD1
V gene: TRBV5-5
CDR3 protein: CASSSQGVGAYEQYF
CDR3 DNA: TGTGCCAGCAGCTCACAGGGGGTGGGGGCCTACGAGCAGTACTTC

J gene: TRBJ1-2
clone size: .
D gene: .
V gene: TRBV30
CDR3 protein: CAWRGEGAGGYTF
CDR3 DNA: TGTGCCTGGAGGGGAGAGGGAGCCGGTGGCTACACCTTC

J gene: TRBJ2-6
clone size: once
D gene: TRBD2
V gene: TRBV15
CDR3 protein: CATSNGIRGGAGANVLTF
CDR3 DNA: TGTGCCACCAGCAACGGGATCCGGGGGGGCGCGGGGGCCAACGTCCTGACTTTC

J gene: TRBJ1-5
clone size: .
D gene: TRBD1
V gene: TRBV18
CDR3 protein: CASSPDRVPQHF
CDR3 DNA: TGTGCCAGCTCACCGGACAGGGTGCCCCAGCATTTT

J gene: TRBJ1-1
clone size: .
D gene: .
V gene: TRBV7-2
CDR3 protein: CASSFGMVNTEAFF
CDR3 DNA: TGTGCCAGCAGCTTCGGTATGGTGAACACTGAAGCTTTCTTT

J gene: TRBJ2-3
clone size: .
D gene: .
V gene: TRBV19
CDR3 protein: CASSDGQSTDTQYF
CDR3 DNA: TGTGCCAGTAGTGATGGACAGAGCACAGATACGCAGTATTTT

J gene: TRBJ2-5
clone size: once
D gene: TRBD1
V gene: TRBV24-1
CDR3 protein: CATSGGTGTGIGETQYF
CDR3 DNA: TGTGCCACCAGTGGAGGGACAGGGACCGGCATAGGAGAGACCCAGTACTTC

J gene: TRBJ2-1
clone size: .
D gene: TRBD1
V gene: TRBV30
CDR3 protein: CAWDRVNEQFF
CDR3 DNA: TGTGCCTGGGACAGGGTTAATGAGCAGTTCTTC

J gene: TRBJ2-5
clone size: .
D gene: .
V gene: TRBV14
CDR3 protein: CASSQGGGSRWGDQETQYF
CDR3 DNA: TGTGCCAGCAGCCAAGGAGGTGGATCCCGGTGGGGGGACCAAGAGACCCAGTACTTC

J gene: TRBJ2-2
clone size: once
D gene: TRBD2
V gene: TRBV19
CDR3 protein: CATASGRSTGELFF
CDR3 DNA: TGTGCCACCGCTAGCGGGAGAAGCACCGGGGAGCTGTTTTTT

J gene: TRBJ1-4
clone size: once
D gene: .
V gene: TRBV7-6
CDR3 protein: CASSLAAGGFEKLFF
CDR3 DNA: TGTGCCAGCAGCTTAGCGGCGGGGGGGTTCGAAAAACTGTTTTTT

J gene: TRBJ2-5
clone size: .
D gene: TRBD1
V gene: TRBV18
CDR3 protein: CASSPGTGSQETQYF
CDR3 DNA: TGTGCCAGCTCACCCGGGACAGGTTCCCAAGAGACCCAGTACTTC

J gene: TRBJ1-6
clone size: .
D gene: .
V gene: TRBV7-2
CDR3 protein: CASSIRQALGRDSPLHF
CDR3 DNA: TGTGCCAGCAGCATCAGACAGGCCCTAGGGCGTGACTCACCCCTCCACTTT

J gene: TRBJ2-6
clone size: .
D gene: TRBD2
V gene: TRBV15
CDR3 protein: CATGLAGAGANVLTF
CDR3 DNA: TGTGCCACGGGACTAGCGGGAGCTGGGGCCAACGTCCTGACTTTC

J gene: TRBJ1-5
clone size: .
D gene: TRBD1
V gene: TRBV30
CDR3 protein: CAWDRQGGGNQPQHF
CDR3 DNA: TGTGCCTGGGATCGACAGGGAGGCGGCAATCAGCCCCAGCATTTT

J gene: TRBJ2-2
clone size: .
D gene: TRBD1
V gene: TRBV5-6
CDR3 protein: CASSLGDRATGELFF
CDR3 DNA: TGTGCCAGCAGCTTGGGGGACAGGGCCACCGGGGAGCTGTTTTTT

J gene: TRBJ2-7
clone size: .
D gene: .
V gene: TRBV4-3
CDR3 protein: CASSQVTDSTYEQYF
CDR3 DNA: TGCGCCAGCAGCCAAGTGACAGATTCAACCTACGAGCAGTACTTC

J gene: TRBJ2-5
clone size: .
D gene: .
V gene: TRBV24-1
CDR3 protein: CATSEGNRETQYF
CDR3 DNA: TGTGCCACCAGTGAAGGGAACAGGGAGACCCAGTACTTC

J gene: TRBJ1-5
clone size: .
D gene: TRBD1
V gene: TRBV30
CDR3 protein: CAWSEGTGGNQPQHF
CDR3 DNA: TGTGCCTGGAGTGAAGGGACAGGGGGCAATCAGCCCCAGCATTTT

J gene: TRBJ2-1
clone size: .
D gene: .
V gene: TRBV7-3
CDR3 protein: CASSLTGGSYNEQFF
CDR3 DNA: TGTGCCAGCAGCTTAACGGGGGGCTCCTACAATGAGCAGTTCTTC

J gene: TRBJ1-1
clone size: .
D gene: TRBD1
V gene: TRBV7-3
CDR3 protein: CASSSGQAGTEAFF
CDR3 DNA: TGTGCCAGCAGCTCAGGACAGGCGGGCACTGAAGCTTTCTTT

J gene: TRBJ1-2
clone size: .
D gene: TRBD1
V gene: TRBV7-3
CDR3 protein: CASSSYQGAGGYTF
CDR3 DNA: TGTGCCAGCAGCTCATACCAGGGGGCTGGAGGCTACACCTTC

J gene: TRBJ1-5
clone size: .
D gene: .
V gene: TRBV7-2
CDR3 protein: CASSPAPTGNQPQHF
CDR3 DNA: TGTGCCAGCAGCCCAGCCCCGACAGGCAATCAGCCCCAGCATTTT